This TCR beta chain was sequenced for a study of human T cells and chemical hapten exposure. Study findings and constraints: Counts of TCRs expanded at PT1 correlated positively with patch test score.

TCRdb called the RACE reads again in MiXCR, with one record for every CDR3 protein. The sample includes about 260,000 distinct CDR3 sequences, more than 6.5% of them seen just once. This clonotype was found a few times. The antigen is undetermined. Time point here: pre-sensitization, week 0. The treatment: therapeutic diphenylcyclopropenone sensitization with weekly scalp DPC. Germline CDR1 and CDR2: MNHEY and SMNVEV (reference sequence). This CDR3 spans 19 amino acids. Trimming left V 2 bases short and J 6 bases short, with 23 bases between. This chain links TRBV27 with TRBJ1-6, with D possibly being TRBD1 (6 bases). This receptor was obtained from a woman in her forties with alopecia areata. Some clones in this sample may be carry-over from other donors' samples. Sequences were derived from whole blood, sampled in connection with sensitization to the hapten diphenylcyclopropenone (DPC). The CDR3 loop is CASSLVGGPAPGVNSPLHF. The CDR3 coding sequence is TGTGCCAGCAGTTTAGTGGGTGGTCCCGCCCCAGGGGTTAATTCACCCCTCCACTTT.